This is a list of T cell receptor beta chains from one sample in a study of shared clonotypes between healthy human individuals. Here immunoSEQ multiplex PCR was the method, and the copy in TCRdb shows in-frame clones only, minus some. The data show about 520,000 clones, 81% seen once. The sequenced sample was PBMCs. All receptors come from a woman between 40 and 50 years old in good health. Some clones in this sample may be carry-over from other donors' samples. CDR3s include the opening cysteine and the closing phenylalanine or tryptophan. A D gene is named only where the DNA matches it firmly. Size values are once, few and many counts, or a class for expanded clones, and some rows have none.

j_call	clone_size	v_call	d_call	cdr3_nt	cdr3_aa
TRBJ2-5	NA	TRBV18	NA	TGTGCCAGCTCACCACAAGAGACCCAGTACTTC	CASSPQETQYF
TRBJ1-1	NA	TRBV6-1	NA	TGTGCCAGCAGTCCCTACAGGGTGGTGGACACTGAAGCTTTCTTT	CASSPYRVVDTEAFF
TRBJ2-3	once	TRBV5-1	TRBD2	TGCGCCAGCAGCTTGGTTAGCGGGGGGGCAGATACGCAGTATTTT	CASSLVSGGADTQYF
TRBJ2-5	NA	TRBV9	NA	TGTGCCAGCAGCGTAGCTGGTGGGGCCCTAATCGGGACCCAGTACTTC	CASSVAGGALIGTQYF
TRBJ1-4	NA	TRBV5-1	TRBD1	TGCGCCAGCAGCTACGGACAGGGACGGGAAAAACTGTTTTTT	CASSYGQGREKLFF
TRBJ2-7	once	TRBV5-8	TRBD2	TGTGCCAGCAGCTCCCCAGGGACTAGCGGGAGATACGAGCAGTACTTC	CASSSPGTSGRYEQYF
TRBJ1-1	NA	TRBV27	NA	TGTGCCAGCAGTTTATCAGTGAACACTGAAGCTTTCTTT	CASSLSVNTEAFF
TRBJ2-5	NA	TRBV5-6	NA	TGTGCCAGCAGCTTGCGGACCAACACAGAGACCCAGTACTTC	CASSLRTNTETQYF
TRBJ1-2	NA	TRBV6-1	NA	TGTGCCAGCAGTGACGCGGACAGTAACTATGGCTACACCTTC	CASSDADSNYGYTF
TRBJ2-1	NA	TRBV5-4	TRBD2	TGTGCCAGCAGCCTGCAGACTAGCGGGAACAATGAGCAGTTCTTC	CASSLQTSGNNEQFF
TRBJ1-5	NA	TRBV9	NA	TGTGCCAGCAGCGCTCGTGGACAGAATCAGCCCCAGCATTTT	CASSARGQNQPQHF
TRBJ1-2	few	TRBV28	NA	TGTGCCAGCAGTTCGCCTGGGGGGGCTAAAGGCTACACCTTC	CASSSPGGAKGYTF
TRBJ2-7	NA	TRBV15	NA	TGTGCCACCAGCAGAGATCTCGTGAGCTCCTACGAGCAGTACTTC	CATSRDLVSSYEQYF
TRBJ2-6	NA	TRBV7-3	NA	TGTGCCAGCAGCCCAAGCCCGACAAGGGCAGCTGGGGCCAACGTCCTGACTTTC	CASSPSPTRAAGANVLTF
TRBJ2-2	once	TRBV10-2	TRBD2	TGCGCCAGCAGTGAGGCTAGCGGATACACCGGGGAGCTGTTTTTT	CASSEASGYTGELFF
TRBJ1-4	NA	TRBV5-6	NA	TGTGCCAGAACCATTGCGAGTGCAGCTAATGAAAAACTGTTTTTT	CARTIASAANEKLFF
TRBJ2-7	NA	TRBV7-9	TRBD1	TGTGCCAGCAGCAAGGGGGCCCTTTCCTACGAGCAGTACTTC	CASSKGALSYEQYF